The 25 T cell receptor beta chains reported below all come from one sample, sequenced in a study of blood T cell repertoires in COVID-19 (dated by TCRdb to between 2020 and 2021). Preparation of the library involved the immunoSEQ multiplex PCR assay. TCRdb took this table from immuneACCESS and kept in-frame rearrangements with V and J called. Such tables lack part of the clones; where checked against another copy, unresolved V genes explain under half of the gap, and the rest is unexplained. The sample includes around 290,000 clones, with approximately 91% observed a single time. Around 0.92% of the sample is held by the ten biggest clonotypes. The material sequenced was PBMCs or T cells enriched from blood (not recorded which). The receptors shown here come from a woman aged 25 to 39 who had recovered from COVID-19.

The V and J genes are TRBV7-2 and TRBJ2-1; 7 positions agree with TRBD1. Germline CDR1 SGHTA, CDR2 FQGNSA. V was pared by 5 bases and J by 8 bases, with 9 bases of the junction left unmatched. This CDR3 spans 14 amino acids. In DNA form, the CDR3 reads TGTGCCAGCAGCCGCTCCAGGGGGTGGGATGAGCAGTTCTTC. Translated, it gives CASSRSRGWDEQFF.

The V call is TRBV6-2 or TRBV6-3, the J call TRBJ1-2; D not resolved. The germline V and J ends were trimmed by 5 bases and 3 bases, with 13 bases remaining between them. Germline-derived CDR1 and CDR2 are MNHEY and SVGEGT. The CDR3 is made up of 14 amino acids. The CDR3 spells CASSLLDGDYGYTF. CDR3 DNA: TGTGCCAGCAGTCTCTTGGACGGGGACTATGGCTACACCTTC.

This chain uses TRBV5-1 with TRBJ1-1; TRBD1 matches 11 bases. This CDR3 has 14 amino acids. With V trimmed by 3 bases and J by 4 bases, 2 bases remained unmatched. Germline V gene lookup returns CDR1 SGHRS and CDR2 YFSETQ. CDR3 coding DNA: TGCGCCAGCAGCTCGGACAGGGGGCCCACTGAAGCTTTCTTT. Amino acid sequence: CASSSDRGPTEAFF.

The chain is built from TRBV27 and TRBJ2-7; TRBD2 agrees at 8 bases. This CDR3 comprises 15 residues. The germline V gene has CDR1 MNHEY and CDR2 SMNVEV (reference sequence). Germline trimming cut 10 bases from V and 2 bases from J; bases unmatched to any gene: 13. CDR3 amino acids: CATHARGDWPYEQYF. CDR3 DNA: TGTGCCACCCACGCGCGGGGGGATTGGCCCTACGAGCAGTACTTC.

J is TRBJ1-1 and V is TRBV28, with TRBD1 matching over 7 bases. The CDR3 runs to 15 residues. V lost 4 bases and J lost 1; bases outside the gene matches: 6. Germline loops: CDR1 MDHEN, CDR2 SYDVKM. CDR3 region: CASSSPRQGNTEAFF. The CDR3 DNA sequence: TGTGCCAGCAGTTCACCCAGACAGGGGAACACTGAAGCTTTCTTT.

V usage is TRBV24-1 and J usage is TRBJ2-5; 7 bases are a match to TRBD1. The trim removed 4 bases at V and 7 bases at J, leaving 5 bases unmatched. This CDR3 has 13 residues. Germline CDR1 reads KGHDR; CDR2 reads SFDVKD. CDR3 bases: TGTGCCACCAGTGAAAATCGACAGGGGACCCAGTACTTC. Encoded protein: CATSENRQGTQYF.

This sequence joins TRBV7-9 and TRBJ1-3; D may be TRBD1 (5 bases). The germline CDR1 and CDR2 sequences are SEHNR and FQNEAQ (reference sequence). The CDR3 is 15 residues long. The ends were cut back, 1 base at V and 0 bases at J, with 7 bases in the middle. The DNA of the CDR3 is TGTGCCAGCAGCTTAGAGGGGAACTCTGGAAACACCATATATTTT. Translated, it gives CASSLEGNSGNTIYF.

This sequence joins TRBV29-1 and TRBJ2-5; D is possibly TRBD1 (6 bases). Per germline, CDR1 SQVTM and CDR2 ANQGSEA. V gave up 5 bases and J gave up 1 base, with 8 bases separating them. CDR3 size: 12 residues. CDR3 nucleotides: TGCAGCGTTTCAGGGGCCCAAGAGACCCAGTACTTC. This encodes CSVSGAQETQYF. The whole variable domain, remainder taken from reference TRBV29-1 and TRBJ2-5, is SAVISQKPSRDICQRGTSLTIQCQVDSQVTMMFWYRQQPGQSLTLIATANQGSEATYESGFVIDKFPISRPNLTFSTLTVSNMSPEDSSIYLCSVSGAQETQYFGPGTRLLVL.

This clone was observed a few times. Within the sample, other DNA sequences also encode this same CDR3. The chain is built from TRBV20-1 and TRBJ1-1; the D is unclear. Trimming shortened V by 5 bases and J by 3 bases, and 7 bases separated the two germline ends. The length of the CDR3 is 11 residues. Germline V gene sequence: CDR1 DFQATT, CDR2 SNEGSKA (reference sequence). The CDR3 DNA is TGCAGTGCTGAGGGAGACACTGAAGCTTTCTTT. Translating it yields CSAEGDTEAFF.

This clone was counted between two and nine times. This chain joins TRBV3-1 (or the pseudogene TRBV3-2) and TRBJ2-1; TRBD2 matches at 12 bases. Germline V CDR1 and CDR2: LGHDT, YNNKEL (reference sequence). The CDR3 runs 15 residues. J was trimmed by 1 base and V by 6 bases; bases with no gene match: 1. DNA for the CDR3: TGTGCCAGCAGGCTAGCGGGAGGGTCCTACAATGAGCAGTTCTTC. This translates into CASRLAGGSYNEQFF.

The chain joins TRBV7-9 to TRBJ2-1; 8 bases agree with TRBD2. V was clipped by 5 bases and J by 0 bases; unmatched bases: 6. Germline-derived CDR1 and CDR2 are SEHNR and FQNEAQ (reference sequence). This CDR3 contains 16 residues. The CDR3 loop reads CASSGKRGSSYNEQFF. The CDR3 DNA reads TGTGCCAGCAGCGGGAAGCGGGGGTCCTCCTACAATGAGCAGTTCTTC.

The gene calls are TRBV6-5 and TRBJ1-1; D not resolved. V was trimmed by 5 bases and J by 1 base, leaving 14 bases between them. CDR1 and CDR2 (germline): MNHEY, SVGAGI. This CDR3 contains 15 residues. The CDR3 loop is CASSPLPGGNTEAFF. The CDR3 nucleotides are TGTGCCAGCAGTCCCCTCCCCGGAGGGAACACTGAAGCTTTCTTT.

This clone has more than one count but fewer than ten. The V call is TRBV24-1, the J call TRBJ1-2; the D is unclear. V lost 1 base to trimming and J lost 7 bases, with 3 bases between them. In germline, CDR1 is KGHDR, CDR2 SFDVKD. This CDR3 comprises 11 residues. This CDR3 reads CATSDFSGYTF. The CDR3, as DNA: TGTGCCACCAGTGATTTCAGTGGCTACACCTTC.

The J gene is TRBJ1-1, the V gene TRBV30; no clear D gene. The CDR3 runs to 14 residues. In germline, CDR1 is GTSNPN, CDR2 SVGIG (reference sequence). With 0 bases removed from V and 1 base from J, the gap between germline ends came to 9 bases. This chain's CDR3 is CAWSVLPGNTEAFF. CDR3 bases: TGTGCCTGGAGTGTACTGCCAGGGAACACTGAAGCTTTCTTT.

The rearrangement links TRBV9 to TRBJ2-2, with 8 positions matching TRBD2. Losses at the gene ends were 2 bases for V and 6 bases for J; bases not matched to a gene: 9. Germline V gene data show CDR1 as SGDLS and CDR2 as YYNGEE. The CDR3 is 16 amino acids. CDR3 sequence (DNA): TGTGCCAGCAGCGTCGCGGGGGGCCCATATCCCGGGGAGCTGTTTTTT. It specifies CASSVAGGPYPGELFF.

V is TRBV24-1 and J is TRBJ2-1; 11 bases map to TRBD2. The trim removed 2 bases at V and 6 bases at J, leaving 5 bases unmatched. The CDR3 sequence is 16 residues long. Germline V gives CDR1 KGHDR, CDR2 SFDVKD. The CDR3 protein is CATSDWASGRSNEQFF. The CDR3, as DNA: TGTGCCACCAGTGATTGGGCTAGCGGGAGGTCCAATGAGCAGTTCTTC.

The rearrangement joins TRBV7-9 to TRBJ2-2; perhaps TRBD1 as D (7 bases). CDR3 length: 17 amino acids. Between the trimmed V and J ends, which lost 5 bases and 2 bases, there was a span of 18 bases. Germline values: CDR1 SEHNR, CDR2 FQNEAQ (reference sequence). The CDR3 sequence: CASSPTGEAANTGELFF. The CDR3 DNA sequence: TGTGCCAGCAGCCCTACAGGGGAGGCGGCTAACACCGGGGAGCTGTTTTTT.

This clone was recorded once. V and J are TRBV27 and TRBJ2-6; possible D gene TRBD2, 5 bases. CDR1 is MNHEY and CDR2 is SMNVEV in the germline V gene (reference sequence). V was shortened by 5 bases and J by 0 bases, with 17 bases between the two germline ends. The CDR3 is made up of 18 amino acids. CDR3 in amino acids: CASSPYRRGSSGANVLTF. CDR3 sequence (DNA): TGTGCCAGCAGTCCATACCGACGGGGAAGCTCTGGGGCCAACGTCCTGACTTTC.

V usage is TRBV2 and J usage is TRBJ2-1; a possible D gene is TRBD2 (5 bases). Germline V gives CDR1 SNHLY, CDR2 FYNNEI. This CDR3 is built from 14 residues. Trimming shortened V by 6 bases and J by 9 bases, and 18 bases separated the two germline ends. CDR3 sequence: CASRKDPVAGEQFF. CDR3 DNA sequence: TGTGCCAGCAGAAAGGACCCCGTTGCGGGTGAGCAGTTCTTC.

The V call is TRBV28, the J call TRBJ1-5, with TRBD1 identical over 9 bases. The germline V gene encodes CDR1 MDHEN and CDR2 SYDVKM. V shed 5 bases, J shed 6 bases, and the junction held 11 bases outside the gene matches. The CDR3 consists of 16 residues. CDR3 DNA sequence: TGTGCCAGCAGTCCCCACAGGGGGCCGGGGGGTCAGCCCCAGCATTTT. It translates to CASSPHRGPGGQPQHF.

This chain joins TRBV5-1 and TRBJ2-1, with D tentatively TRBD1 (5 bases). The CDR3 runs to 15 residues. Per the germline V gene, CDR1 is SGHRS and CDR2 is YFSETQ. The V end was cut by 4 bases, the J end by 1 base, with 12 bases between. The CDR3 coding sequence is TGCGCCAGCAGCCCATATACAGGATCCTACAATGAGCAGTTCTTC. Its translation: CASSPYTGSYNEQFF.

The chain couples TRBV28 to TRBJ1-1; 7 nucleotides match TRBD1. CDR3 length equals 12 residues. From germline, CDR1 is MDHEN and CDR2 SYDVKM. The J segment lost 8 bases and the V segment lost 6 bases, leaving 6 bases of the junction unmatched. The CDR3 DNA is TGTGCCAGCAGGTCTGGGACAGTCGAAGCTTTCTTT. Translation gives CASRSGTVEAFF.

CDR3 region: CASSRLGGTGGGYGYTF. DNA of the CDR3: TGTGCCAGTAGTAGACTAGGCGGGACAGGGGGCGGCTATGGCTACACCTTC. V usage is TRBV19 and J usage is TRBJ1-2, with 12 bases that match TRBD1. This CDR3 region has 17 residues. Trimming took 4 bases from V and 4 from J; bases not matched to a gene: 10. Germline V gives CDR1 LNHDA, CDR2 SQIVND (reference sequence).

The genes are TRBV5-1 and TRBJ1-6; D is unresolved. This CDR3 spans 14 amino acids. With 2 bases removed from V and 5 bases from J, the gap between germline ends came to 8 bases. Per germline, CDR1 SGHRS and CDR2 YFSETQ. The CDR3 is CASSFNGDNSPLHF. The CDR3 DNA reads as TGCGCCAGCAGCTTTAACGGGGATAATTCACCCCTCCACTTT.

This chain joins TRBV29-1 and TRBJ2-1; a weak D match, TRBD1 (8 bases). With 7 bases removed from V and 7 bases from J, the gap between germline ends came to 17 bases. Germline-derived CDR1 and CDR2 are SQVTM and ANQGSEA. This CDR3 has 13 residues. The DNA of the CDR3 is TGCAGCGCCTTACCACAGGGGGGGAATGAGCAGTTCTTC. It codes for CSALPQGGNEQFF.